The present T cell receptor (beta chain) was sequenced within a study of human T cells and chemical hapten exposure. During construction of the library, unique molecular identifiers were attached to individual cDNA molecules for quantitative, reproducible TCR counting. Using its own MiXCR run on the RACE reads, TCRdb lists one record per CDR3 protein. Found here are some 45,000 distinct CDR3 sequences, about 4.5% of them singletons; the top ten hold roughly 6%. Time point noted: healthy volunteer bleed at 2 weeks. Extraction of total RNA was performed on unfractionated whole blood. Ten or more counts support this clonotype. Germline lookup yields CDR1 MDHEN and CDR2 SYDVKM. The CDR3 is 19 residues long. The ends lost 3 bases at V and 4 bases at J; junction bases unmatched: 14.

This sequence was found in a human donor in good health. Some clones in this sample may be carry-over from other donors' samples. Source material: whole blood. The V and J genes are TRBV28 and TRBJ2-2, with 10 bases that match TRBD2. CDR3 protein: CASSFPPPTSGDITGELFF. The DNA of the CDR3 is TGTGCCAGCAGTTTCCCTCCACCCACTAGCGGGGACATCACCGGGGAGCTGTTTTTT. The variable domain in full, completed from reference TRBV28 and TRBJ2-2, reads DVKVTQSSRYLVKRTGEKVFLECVQDMDHENMFWYRQDPGLGLRLIYFSYDVKMKEKGDIPEGYSVSREKKERFSLILESASTNQTSMYLCASSFPPPTSGDITGELFFGEGSRLTVL.